This TCR beta chain was recovered during a study of cytomegalovirus exposure and HLA in healthy donors. Study-wide results and limits: It was in a later analysis that TCR association rates were seen to vary by HLA locus, highest for DRB1 and lowest for HLA-C.

V was cut by 4 bases and J by 7 bases, with 11 bases left in between. The CDR3 sequence is 13 residues long. The germline CDR1 and CDR2 sequences are LNHDA and SQIVND (reference sequence). This clone was counted between two and nine times. Antigen unknown. PCR amplification relied on 60 Vbeta primers (plus 13 Jbeta primers). Assay: immunoSEQ multiplex PCR; the TCRdb copy retains only in-frame clones and omits some. The sample contains around 120,000 clones, about 84% of which appear only once. Sequencing was performed on PBMCs. The chain joins TRBV19 to TRBJ1-5; D is possibly TRBD1 (5 bases). The receptor comes from a boy between 5 and 17 years old in good health and CMV-seronegative. This chain's CDR3 is CASSNGGYQPQHF. CDR3 sequence (DNA): TGTGCCAGTAGTAACGGGGGTTACCAGCCCCAGCATTTT.